This entry is about one T cell receptor (beta chain). This clonotype was detected ten times or more. The antigen it recognizes is unknown. The record has no base qualities; no much larger clone is one base away. CDR1 and CDR2 were assigned from the germline V gene as SQVTM and ANQGSEA. From cysteine to phenylalanine, the CDR3 is 13 amino acids long. The DNA shown is the 39-base CDR3, in frame from base 1. Deletion took 2 bases off V and 7 bases off J, with a span of 12 bases between the germline ends. The record originates from a study of T cells in Graves' hyperthyroidism and ophthalmopathy (dated by TCRdb to about 2019). Some background on the complete study: Peripheral blood samples were taken at initial diagnosis, before any treatment was given. To identify distinguishing TCR V-J signatures, a discovery cohort of roughly 100 patients was used, comprising under 45 with Graves' ophthalmopathy and some 60 with stable Graves' hyperthyroidism. Whether ophthalmopathy could be predicted prospectively was tested in an independent validation cohort made up of under 20 hyperthyroidism patients plus 17 patients who later progressed to ophthalmopathy. The 100 discovery patients were randomly split 7:3 into training and test sets. The study also compared thyroid tissue and blood T-cell repertoires from 5 to 7 Graves' hyperthyroidism patients. After blood sampling, hyperthyroidism patients were treated with methimazole at a starting dose of 30 mg daily, and ophthalmopathy patients were treated with high-dose intravenous methylprednisolone. According to the paper, TCR Vbeta CDR3 sequencing was carried out on 120 to 150 peripheral blood samples, which came from fewer than 50 ophthalmopathy, under 80 hyperthyroidism and about 17 progressor patients. What the research found in general, with its limitations: Blood samples also contained most of the expanded thyroid clonotypes (frequency above 0.001), which suggests that blood repertoires may reflect thyroid immune responses. In validation, the model predicted progression to ophthalmopathy a median of about 6 months before onset, with about 71% sensitivity and about 75% specificity. Sample size was not statistically predetermined, and investigators were not blinded to group allocation. In cross-validation, a model built on a 13 V-J signature told ophthalmopathy apart from stable hyperthyroidism with approximately 91% sensitivity and roughly 81% specificity, and in testing the same model reached 80%/75%.

The TCR beta CDR3 regions were amplified from RNA transcripts. For the first round of RT-PCR on the TCR CDR3, the HTBI primer set was used together with the Qiagen OneStep RT-PCR kit. Libraries were constructed in a second round of multiplex PCR, after which size selection and purification were performed. Libraries were sequenced paired-end with 100 bp reads on an Illumina HiSeq2000. The source study handled its data this way. SOAPnuke was used to process the raw data, with reads discarded if the reads contained adapters or uncalled bases, had a mean Phred below 15, or lacked an exact constant-primer or identifier match. High-quality paired reads were merged with COPE v1.2.5, and unique nucleotide sequences were defined as clonotypes. MiTCR v1.1 was used to align clonotypes to the IMGT TRBV, TRBD and TRBJ reference segments. The analysis was restricted to V-J combinations with a frequency above 0.0001, which together covered 99% to 99.2% of the repertoires. A TCS score was defined as the ratio between F50 (clonal expansion) and ExV (chaos), using BLOSUM62-based TCRdist between CDR3 peptides within each V-J. Welch's t-statistics and random forest reduced around 510 V-J features to roughly 13, which were used in a naive Bayes classifier (R e1071). TCRdb reworked the public reads: Q25 trimming with fastp, MiXCR clone assembly, productive beta chains retained. Rows are unified per CDR3 protein, each entry keeping the most common DNA and genes. The V and J calls shown here were made by TCRdb, not taken from the authors' results. For this sample there are hundreds of thousands of distinct CDR3 sequences; 14% appear just once. The ten largest clones represent roughly 10% of the sample.

Graves' hyperthyroidism was defined as stable when no progression to ophthalmopathy occurred over 18 months of follow-up. Hyperthyroidism patients were newly diagnosed, with disease duration under 2 months, and aged 18 to 65 years. Patients with uncontrolled infections, other autoimmune diseases, pregnancy or lactation were excluded. Diagnoses were established on the basis of clinical symptoms, serum thyroxine and TRAb, thyroid ultrasound, and orbital computed tomography. Ficoll-Paque density gradient centrifugation was used to isolate PBMCs from approximately 11 ml of fresh peripheral blood. Total RNA was extracted with Trizol reagent, and quality was checked on an Agilent 2100 Bioanalyzer.

The chain employs TRBV29-1 and TRBJ1-5, with no reliable assignment of the D segment. Input material: blood. The origin of this receptor is a woman under 30 with Graves' hyperthyroidism. CDR3 sequence: CSVEIRPGQPQHF. The DNA sequence reads TGCAGCGTTGAAATCCGACCGGGACAGCCCCAGCATTTT.